This T cell receptor (beta chain) was recovered during a study of OX40 agonist ivuxolimab in advanced cancers. Findings and limits, study-wide: Both CD4+ and CD8+ T cell populations in blood had undergone clonal expansion by week 6 at 0.1 to 3.0 mg/kg. Some of the lowest clonal expansion was seen in partial responders at 0.1-3.0 mg/kg. In the expanded peripheral T cells, antigen specificity was never determined.

Method: immunoSEQ multiplex PCR; TCRdb's copy keeps in-frame clones and lacks some. The sample has 45,000 to 60,000 clones; approximately 95% are singletons. Regarding this clone: Its specificity is unknown.

With 8 bases clipped from V and 2 bases from J, the junction kept 10 bases outside the gene matches. The CDR3 consists of 16 residues. Germline V CDR1 and CDR2: MDHEN, SYDVKM. This receptor was identified in an adult with an advanced solid tumor such as melanoma, head and neck, liver or kidney cancer. The gene calls are TRBV28 and TRBJ2-1; 9 bases match TRBD2. Sequences were derived from CD4+ or CD8+ T cells sorted from blood, sampled in a trial of the OX40 agonist ivuxolimab. The DNA of the CDR3 is TGTGCCAGCGGGTCCTTAGCGGGAGCCCCCTACAATGAGCAGTTCTTC. Translated: CASGSLAGAPYNEQFF.